This T cell receptor (beta chain) originates from a study of patients and donors after allogeneic stem cell transplantation. TCRdb called the RT-PCR reads again in MiXCR, with one record for every CDR3 protein. Here the sample spans some 150,000 distinct CDR3 sequences, roughly two fifths being singletons. This clonotype was obtained from a human donor who was either an allogeneic HSCT recipient or a stem cell or donor lymphocyte infusion donor (not recorded which). It is not recorded whose cells these are; they may come from a transplant donor. Specimen: blood, either unsorted or a sorted T cell fraction (not recorded which).

The CDR3 spells CASSYGTGDFYEQYF. The CDR3 DNA sequence: TGTGCCAGCAGTTACGGGACAGGGGACTTCTACGAGCAGTACTTC. The V call is TRBV6-6, the J call TRBJ2-7; 10 bases are a match to TRBD1. After removal of 2 bases from V and 3 bases from J, the junction contained 4 bases not matched to a gene. The germline V gene encodes CDR1 MNHNY and CDR2 SVGAGI (reference sequence). This CDR3 is 15 amino acids long.